Listed below are T cell receptor beta chains from one sample, sequenced in a study of CD8 T cells in ankylosing spondylitis. Via MiXCR, TCRdb re-called the 5' RACE reads, giving one row per CDR3 protein. The sample contains some 840,000 distinct CDR3 sequences, 10% to 15% of which appear only once. What was sequenced was blood, either unsorted or a sorted T cell fraction (not recorded which). The receptor set was obtained from a male donor with ankylosing spondylitis. Both conserved end residues are part of each CDR3. A D gene is named only where the DNA matches it firmly. Expanded clones get a size class; other rows say once, few or many, or leave the size out.

V	D	size	J	CDR3	DNA
TRBV20-1	.	few	TRBJ1-2	CSSPATHPYGYTF	TGCAGTTCCCCCGCGACGCATCCCTATGGCTACACCTTC
TRBV10-3	.	.	TRBJ1-4	CAISDKSAHEKLFF	TGTGCCATCAGTGATAAGTCGGCTCATGAAAAACTGTTTTTT
TRBV28	TRBD1	.	TRBJ2-3	CASSLPKDRYTDTQYF	TGTGCCAGCAGTTTACCTAAGGACAGGTACACAGATACGCAGTATTTT
TRBV20-1	TRBD2	few	TRBJ2-1	CSAGTSPVDEQFF	TGCAGTGCTGGGACTAGCCCGGTAGATGAGCAGTTCTTC
TRBV20-1	TRBD1	few	TRBJ1-4	CSARDRGTDNEKLFF	TGCAGTGCTAGAGATCGGGGGACAGATAATGAAAAACTGTTTTTT
TRBV5-1	.	.	TRBJ2-3	CASSLAAGTSTDTQYF	TGCGCCAGCAGCTTGGCTGCAGGAACTAGCACAGATACGCAGTATTTT
TRBV15	TRBD1	few	TRBJ1-1	CATSRVYLGTGGDTEAFF	TGTGCCACCAGCAGAGTATACCTTGGGACAGGGGGAGACACTGAAGCTTTCTTT
TRBV20-1	TRBD2	once	TRBJ2-1	CSASPLQWRTSGGFRTYNEQFF	TGCAGTGCTAGCCCCCTCCAATGGAGAACTAGCGGGGGGTTCCGCACCTACAATGAGCAGTTCTTC
TRBV29-1	.	many	TRBJ2-3	CSVVRADTQYF	TGCAGCGTTGTTCGGGCAGATACGCAGTATTTT
TRBV20-1	.	few	TRBJ2-3	CSATTGEFTDTQYF	TGCAGTGCTACAACGGGGGAATTCACAGATACGCAGTATTTT
TRBV20-1	.	.	TRBJ2-3	CSVSGTSTDTQYF	TGCAGTGTCTCAGGGACTAGCACAGATACGCAGTATTTT
TRBV20-1	.	.	TRBJ2-5	CSASSTTGTQYF	TGCAGTGCTAGTTCCACGACGGGGACCCAGTACTTC
TRBV20-1	.	.	TRBJ1-5	CSARDQANSQHF	TGCAGTGCTAGAGATCAGGCGAACTCCCAGCATTTT
TRBV6-2/TRBV6-3	.	.	TRBJ2-3	CASSPRMAPGADTQYF	TGTGCCAGCAGTCCCCGGATGGCTCCCGGGGCAGATACGCAGTATTTT
TRBV20-1	.	many	TRBJ2-5	CSAPRGGETQYF	TGCAGTGCTCCCCGGGGTGGCGAGACCCAGTACTTC
TRBV15	.	few	TRBJ2-2	CATSRGVGNTGELFF	TGTGCCACCAGCAGAGGGGTCGGGAACACCGGGGAGCTGTTTTTT
TRBV6-5	TRBD2	many	TRBJ2-1	CASSYFGLAGLSSYNEQFF	TGTGCCAGCAGTTACTTCGGACTAGCGGGCTTAAGCTCCTACAATGAGCAGTTCTTC
TRBV10-1	TRBD2	many	TRBJ2-3	CASSLAGLTDTQYF	TGCGCCAGCAGTCTAGCGGGCCTTACAGATACGCAGTATTTT
TRBV6-2/TRBV6-3	TRBD1	many	TRBJ1-1	CASKPRLQGLPTEAFF	TGTGCCAGCAAACCTCGACTACAGGGGTTACCTACTGAAGCTTTCTTT
TRBV20-1	.	few	TRBJ1-4	CSARQLNEKLFF	TGCAGTGCTAGACAGCTTAATGAAAAACTGTTTTTT
TRBV20-1	.	many	TRBJ2-7	CSAFDSPEQYF	TGCAGTGCTTTTGACTCTCCCGAGCAGTACTTC
TRBV12-5	.	.	TRBJ2-6	CASGSSGANVLTF	TGTGCTAGCGGTTCCTCTGGGGCCAACGTCCTTACTTTC
TRBV28	.	.	TRBJ1-1	CASSLGDTLNTEAFF	TGTGCCAGCAGTTTAGGGGACACTTTGAACACTGAAGCTTTCTTT
TRBV20-1	.	many	TRBJ1-6	CSPLRGDSPLHF	TGCAGCCCGCTACGGGGGGATTCACCCCTCCACTTT
TRBV29-1	TRBD1	many	TRBJ1-2	CSVEGQGGGYTF	TGCAGCGTTGAGGGACAGGGCGGTGGCTACACCTTC
TRBV28	TRBD2	many	TRBJ2-5	CASSRWEGETQYF	TGTGCCAGCAGTCGGTGGGAGGGGGAGACCCAGTACTTC
TRBV24-1	TRBD1	many	TRBJ2-5	CATSDDRVGETQYF	TGTGCCACCAGTGACGACAGGGTAGGGGAGACCCAGTACTTC
TRBV28	TRBD1	.	TRBJ1-2	CASSSPGQGKGYTF	TGTGCCAGCAGTTCTCCCGGACAGGGGAAGGGCTACACCTTC
TRBV3-1	TRBD1	once	TRBJ1-6	CASSHGQGSGSPLHF	TGTGCCAGCAGCCATGGACAGGGGTCGGGATCACCCCTCCACTTT
TRBV4-3	TRBD2	few	TRBJ2-7	CASSQAGGAYEQYF	TGCGCCAGCAGCCAAGCGGGAGGGGCCTACGAGCAGTACTTC
TRBV29-1	.	many	TRBJ1-2	CSVEDIRTGSGYTF	TGCAGCGTTGAAGATATCAGAACAGGGAGTGGCTACACCTTC
TRBV7-2	TRBD1	many	TRBJ2-1	CASSLRQGWGNEQFF	TGTGCCAGCAGCTTAAGACAGGGGTGGGGCAATGAGCAGTTCTTC
TRBV11-2	.	.	TRBJ2-1	CASSLDLGGGLSYNEQFF	TGTGCCAGCAGCTTAGATCTCGGAGGGGGCCTTTCCTACAATGAGCAGTTCTTC
TRBV20-1	.	few	TRBJ1-5	CSASRRVEPQHF	TGCAGTGCTAGCCGACGGGTCGAGCCCCAGCATTTT
TRBV6-2/TRBV6-3	TRBD2	few	TRBJ2-1	CASSYSAGGVVIYNEQFF	TGTGCCAGCAGTTACTCAGCGGGAGGAGTGGTTATCTACAATGAGCAGTTCTTC
TRBV9	TRBD1	.	TRBJ1-2	CASSVVTGVPSLGGYTF	TGTGCCAGCAGCGTAGTAACAGGGGTGCCTTCTTTGGGTGGCTACACCTTC
TRBV5-1	TRBD2	once	TRBJ2-7	CASRAGTSFSAYEQYF	TGCGCCAGCAGGGCCGGGACTAGTTTTTCGGCCTACGAGCAGTACTTC
TRBV5-6	.	many	TRBJ1-2	CASSRDRHYGYTF	TGTGCCAGCAGCCGCGACAGACACTATGGCTACACCTTC
TRBV12-3/TRBV12-4	TRBD2	.	TRBJ2-5	CASLTLGGETQYF	TGTGCCAGCCTGACACTGGGGGGGGAGACCCAGTACTTC
TRBV4-3	.	.	TRBJ2-1	CASSQEVNLAGYNEQFF	TGCGCCAGCAGTCAAGAGGTCAACCTCGCCGGATACAATGAGCAGTTCTTC
TRBV20-1	TRBD2	.	TRBJ2-3	CSAPGLAGGITDTQYF	TGCAGTGCCCCGGGACTAGCGGGAGGGATCACAGATACGCAGTATTTT
TRBV20-1	.	.	TRBJ2-3	CSARVRGGTDTQYF	TGCAGTGCTAGAGTCAGGGGGGGCACAGATACGCAGTATTTT
TRBV20-1	.	few	TRBJ1-5	CSARVWGAHQPQHF	TGCAGTGCTAGGGTTTGGGGAGCCCATCAGCCCCAGCATTTT
TRBV6-5	TRBD1	many	TRBJ1-1	CASSYLYSWTGDTEAFF	TGTGCCAGCAGTTACCTATACAGCTGGACAGGAGACACTGAAGCTTTCTTT
TRBV5-1	TRBD2	.	TRBJ2-1	CASSKESGTRAYNEQFF	TGCGCCAGCAGCAAAGAGTCGGGGACTAGGGCCTACAATGAGCAGTTCTTC
TRBV7-9	.	.	TRBJ1-6	CASSERGYSPLHF	TGTGCCAGCAGCGAAAGGGGATATTCACCCCTCCACTTT
TRBV20-1	.	few	TRBJ2-3	CSASNSGSTDTQYF	TGCAGTGCTAGTAATAGCGGTAGCACAGATACGCAGTATTTT
TRBV20-1	.	few	TRBJ2-5	CSAQSGTGDGTQYF	TGCAGTGCTCAATCCGGGACCGGAGATGGGACCCAGTACTTC
TRBV5-1	.	.	TRBJ1-1	CASSARAQRMNTEAFF	TGCGCCAGCAGCGCCCGAGCCCAGCGTATGAACACTGAAGCTTTCTTT
TRBV9	.	many	TRBJ2-7	CASSVGTSYEQYF	TGTGCCAGCAGCGTAGGCACCTCCTACGAGCAGTACTTC
TRBV5-1	.	.	TRBJ2-1	CASSLDGGPFNEQFF	TGCGCCAGCAGCTTGGACGGGGGCCCTTTTAATGAGCAGTTCTTC
TRBV29-1	.	many	TRBJ2-3	CSVEERRTGTDTQYF	TGCAGCGTTGAAGAGAGGAGGACGGGCACAGATACGCAGTATTTT
TRBV7-8	.	few	TRBJ1-3	CASSLSTTARNTIYF	TGTGCCAGCAGCTTATCGACGACAGCCAGAAACACCATATATTTT
TRBV12-3/TRBV12-4	.	few	TRBJ2-5	CASSPFLGAQETQYF	TGTGCCAGCAGTCCCTTTTTAGGCGCCCAAGAGACCCAGTACTTC
TRBV10-1	.	few	TRBJ2-2	CASSPRDNANTGELFF	TGCGCCAGCAGCCCCCGGGACAATGCGAACACCGGGGAGCTGTTTTTT